Below, 15 T cell receptor beta chains from the same sample are listed, as sequenced in a study of regulatory T cells in long-lasting Graves disease. Relying on iRepertoire HTBI primers and Arm-PCR of CDR3 regions, the team built TCR beta libraries. TCRdb re-derived calls from the multiplex PCR reads in MiXCR, one entry per CDR3 protein. This sample yields hundreds of thousands of distinct CDR3 sequences, of which around a fifth are seen a single time; over 6% belongs to the top ten. Regarding time point: persistent/refractory GD, antithyroid drugs over 5 years with positive TRAb. Preparation of the TCR library used RNA extracted from PBMCs. The sequenced sample was peripheral blood mononuclear cells (PBMCs), obtained when the disease was refractory, from a patient treated with antithyroid drugs. The receptors here all came from a female donor with Graves disease.

The rearrangement links TRBV20-1 to TRBJ1-1; D may be TRBD1 (6 bases). CDR1 and CDR2 (germline): DFQATT, SNEGSKA (reference sequence). The CDR3 length is 14 residues. V was cut by 6 bases and J by 4 bases, with 18 bases left in between. CDR3 DNA: TGCAGTGCACCCCCGGGGGGGCGAGGCACTGAAGCTTTCTTT. Protein sequence: CSAPPGGRGTEAFF.

In its sample, this clonotype was seen many times. The rearrangement joins TRBV6-2 or TRBV6-3 to TRBJ1-6; TRBD1 aligns across 7 bases. Trimming cost V 5 bases and J 0 bases; bases outside gene matches: 13. Germline assignment: CDR1 MNHEY and CDR2 SVGEGT. The CDR3 sequence is 19 residues long. The CDR3 loop is CASSKDRNNEYSYNSPLHF. Here the CDR3 DNA reads TGTGCCAGCAGTAAGGACAGGAACAACGAATACTCCTATAATTCACCCCTCCACTTT.

This clonotype was recorded many times. The chain carries TRBV28 and TRBJ2-7, with TRBD2 matching over 7 bases. Germline V gives CDR1 MDHEN, CDR2 SYDVKM. This CDR3 has 16 residues. V lost 2 bases to trimming and J lost 0 bases; unmatched junction nucleotides: 7. CDR3 sequence: CASSLAASGLSYEQYF. CDR3 coding DNA: TGTGCCAGCAGTTTAGCGGCTAGCGGCCTCTCCTACGAGCAGTACTTC. The whole variable domain, remainder taken from reference TRBV28 and TRBJ2-7, is DVKVTQSSRYLVKRTGEKVFLECVQDMDHENMFWYRQDPGLGLRLIYFSYDVKMKEKGDIPEGYSVSREKKERFSLILESASTNQTSMYLCASSLAASGLSYEQYFGPGTRLTVT.

V is TRBV24-1 and J is TRBJ1-2; 8 positions match TRBD1. Per the germline V gene, CDR1 is KGHDR and CDR2 is SFDVKD. This CDR3 has 14 amino acids. With V trimmed by 6 bases and J by 7 bases, 9 bases remained unmatched. CDR3 sequence (DNA): TGTGCCACCAGTAATCCCCAGGGGGCGAGTGGCTACACCTTC. The encoded protein is CATSNPQGASGYTF.

The gene calls are TRBV7-9 and TRBJ2-2; perhaps TRBD2 as D (5 bases). Trimming removed 5 bases from V and 5 bases from J, with 15 bases in between. Germline assignment: CDR1 SEHNR and CDR2 FQNEAQ (reference sequence). The CDR3 is made up of 15 amino acids. The DNA of the CDR3 is TGTGCCAGCAGCCCGAGTGGGAGTGTTACCGGGGAGCTGTTTTTT. The encoded protein is CASSPSGSVTGELFF.

A note on this clonotype: A much bigger clone sits one base away, suggesting this may be a read error. The J gene is TRBJ1-1, the V gene TRBV10-3, with TRBD1 matching 9 bases. Germline values: CDR1 ENHRY, CDR2 SYGVKD. This CDR3 has 13 residues. Trimming took 6 bases from V and 12 from J; bases not matched to a gene: 11. This chain's CDR3 is CAISSGPGQGTFF. In DNA form, the CDR3 reads TGTGCCATCAGCTCAGGACCGGGACAGGGAACTTTCTTT.

The rearrangement joins TRBV18 to TRBJ1-2, with D uncertain. CDR3 length: 13 residues. Germline lookup yields CDR1 KGHSH and CDR2 LQKENI. Trimming cost V 3 bases and J 5 bases, with 10 bases left between them. CDR3 bases: TGTGCCAGCTCACCTGATTTCGATTATGGCTACACCTTC. Residues: CASSPDFDYGYTF.

Ten or more counts support this clonotype. The chain links TRBV12-3 or TRBV12-4 to TRBJ1-5; D not certain. The germline V and J ends were trimmed by 10 bases and 4 bases, with 11 bases remaining between them. This CDR3 has 12 residues. The CDR3 DNA follows: TGTGCCACTAAGCTGGGTAATCAGCCCCAGCATTTT. This gives the protein CATKLGNQPQHF.

V gene TRBV6-1 combines with J gene TRBJ2-5; unclear D gene. The V and J ends lost 0 bases and 2 bases respectively, with 4 bases between them. CDR1 and CDR2 from the germline V gene are MNHNS and SASEGT. CDR3 size: 13 residues. The CDR3 reads CASSEALQETQYF. In nucleotides, the CDR3 is TGTGCCAGCAGTGAAGCCCTTCAAGAGACCCAGTACTTC.

This clonotype was counted ten times or more. The chain employs TRBV15 and TRBJ1-6; 8 bases are shared with TRBD1. With V trimmed by 1 base and J by 7 bases, 3 bases remained unmatched. Germline assignment: CDR1 LNHNV and CDR2 YYDKDF (reference sequence). This CDR3 region has 15 residues. CDR3 coding DNA: TGTGCCACCAGCAGAGTTGGACAGGGCAATTCACCCCTCCACTTT. Its translation: CATSRVGQGNSPLHF.

The sample holds many counts of this clonotype. The rearrangement joins TRBV28 to TRBJ2-5, with D possibly being TRBD2 (5 bases). Trimming removed 9 bases at V and 5 bases at J, with 25 bases between. Germline-derived CDR1 and CDR2 are MDHEN and SYDVKM. The CDR3 is made up of 16 amino acids. Here the CDR3 reads CASSPLLERSVETQYF. DNA of the CDR3: TGTGCCAGTTCCCCCCTACTAGAAAGGTCCGTCGAGACCCAGTACTTC.

There are a few counts of this clonotype. The chain employs TRBV19 and TRBJ2-4, with 10 bases identical to TRBD2. The V gene end was trimmed by 3 bases and the J gene end by 3 bases; junction bases not matched to a gene: 11. The CDR3 extends over 18 amino acids. The germline V gene has CDR1 LNHDA and CDR2 SQIVND (reference sequence). This chain's CDR3 is CASSMWASGGIGKNIQYF. CDR3 DNA: TGTGCCAGTAGTATGTGGGCTAGCGGGGGTATTGGCAAAAACATTCAGTACTTC.

In this sample, this clonotype turned up a few times. V gene TRBV20-1 combines with J gene TRBJ1-1; TRBD1 is a possible D gene (6 bases). The CDR3 has 12 amino acids. Germline CDR1 and CDR2: DFQATT and SNEGSKA (reference sequence). With 4 bases removed from V and 7 bases from J, the gap between germline ends came to 13 bases. For the CDR3, the DNA is TGCAGTGCTACTCAGGGGAACGTTGAAGCTTTCTTT. This encodes CSATQGNVEAFF.

This clonotype was seen repeatedly, ten times or more. The J gene is TRBJ1-4, the V gene TRBV7-9; D is perhaps TRBD1 (6 bases). Germline V gene sequence: CDR1 SEHNR, CDR2 FQNEAQ (reference sequence). The CDR3 length is 13 residues. The germline V and J ends were trimmed by 9 bases and 5 bases, with 13 bases remaining between them. The CDR3 loop reads CASRQGSNEKLFF. CDR3 coding DNA: TGTGCCAGTCGGCAGGGGTCGAATGAAAAACTGTTTTTT.

CDR3 nucleotides: TGTGCCATCAGCCCTGAGCGGTCCTACGAGCAGTACTTC. It translates to CAISPERSYEQYF. The gene calls are TRBV10-3 and TRBJ2-7; a weak D match, TRBD2 (5 bases). CDR3 length: 13 amino acids. V lost 6 bases to trimming and J lost 1 base, with 10 bases between them. CDR1 and CDR2 from the germline V gene are ENHRY and SYGVKD.